This paragraph reports one T cell receptor (beta chain). This sample stems from a study of identifying expanded T cells in peripheral blood. There are 14 residues in the CDR3. Germline trimming cut 4 bases from V and 4 bases from J; bases unmatched to any gene: 3. The germline V gene encodes CDR1 SGHRS and CDR2 YFSETQ. Clones were sequenced by immunoSEQ multiplex PCR, and TCRdb holds only the in-frame ones, with some missing. The sample consists of under 110,000 clones, roughly 87% of them appearing once. Sequencing input: blood. This sequence originates from a person aged 18 to 69 in good health. V is TRBV5-1 and J is TRBJ1-1; 11 bases fit TRBD1. The CDR3 is CASSGQGAGTEAFF. CDR3 nucleotides: TGCGCCAGCAGCGGACAGGGGGCGGGCACTGAAGCTTTCTTT.